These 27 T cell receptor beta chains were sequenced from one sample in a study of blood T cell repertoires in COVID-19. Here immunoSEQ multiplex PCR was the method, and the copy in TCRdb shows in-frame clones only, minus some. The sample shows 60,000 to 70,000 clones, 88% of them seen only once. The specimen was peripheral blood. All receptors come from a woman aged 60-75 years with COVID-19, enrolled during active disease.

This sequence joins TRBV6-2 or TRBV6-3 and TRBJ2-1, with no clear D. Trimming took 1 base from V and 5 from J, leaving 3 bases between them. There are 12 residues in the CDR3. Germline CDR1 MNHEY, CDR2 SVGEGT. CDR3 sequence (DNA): TGTGCCAGCAGTTACTACAACAATGAGCAGTTCTTC. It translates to CASSYYNNEQFF.

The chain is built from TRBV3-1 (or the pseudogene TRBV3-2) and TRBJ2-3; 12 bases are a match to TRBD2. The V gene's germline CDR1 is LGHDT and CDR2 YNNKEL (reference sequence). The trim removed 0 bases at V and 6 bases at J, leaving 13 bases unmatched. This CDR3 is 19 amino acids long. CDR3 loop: CASSQDILAGGLHLDTQYF. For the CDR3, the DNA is TGTGCCAGCAGCCAAGATATACTAGCGGGGGGCCTGCACCTGGATACGCAGTATTTT.

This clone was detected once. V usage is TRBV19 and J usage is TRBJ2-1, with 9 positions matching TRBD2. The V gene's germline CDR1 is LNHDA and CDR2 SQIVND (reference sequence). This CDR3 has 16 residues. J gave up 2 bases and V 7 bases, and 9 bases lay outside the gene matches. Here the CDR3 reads CASNPLSGGPYNEQFF. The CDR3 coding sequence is TGTGCCAGTAACCCTCTTAGCGGGGGACCCTACAATGAGCAGTTCTTC.

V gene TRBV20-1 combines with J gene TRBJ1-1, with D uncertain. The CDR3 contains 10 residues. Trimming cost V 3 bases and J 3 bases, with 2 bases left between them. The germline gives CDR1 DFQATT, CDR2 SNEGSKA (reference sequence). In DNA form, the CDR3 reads TGCAGTGCTAGCTACACTGAAGCTTTCTTT. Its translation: CSASYTEAFF.

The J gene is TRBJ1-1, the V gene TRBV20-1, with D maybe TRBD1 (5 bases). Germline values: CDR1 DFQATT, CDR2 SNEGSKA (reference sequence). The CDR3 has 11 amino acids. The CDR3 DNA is TGCACCGTCGGGGGGTACACTGAAGCTTTCTTT. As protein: CTVGGYTEAFF.

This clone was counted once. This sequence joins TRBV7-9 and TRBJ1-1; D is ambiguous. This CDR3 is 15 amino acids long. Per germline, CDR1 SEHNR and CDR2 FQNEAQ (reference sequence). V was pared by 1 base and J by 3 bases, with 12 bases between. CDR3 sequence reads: CASSLETWKDTEAFF. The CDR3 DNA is TGTGCCAGCAGCTTAGAGACTTGGAAGGACACTGAAGCTTTCTTT.

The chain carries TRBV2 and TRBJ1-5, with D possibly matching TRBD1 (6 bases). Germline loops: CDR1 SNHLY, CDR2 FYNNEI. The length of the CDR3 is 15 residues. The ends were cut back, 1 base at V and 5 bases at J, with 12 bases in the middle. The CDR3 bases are TGTGCCAGCAGTGAAGTTGCAGGGGCAGATCAGCCCCAGCATTTT. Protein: CASSEVAGADQPQHF.

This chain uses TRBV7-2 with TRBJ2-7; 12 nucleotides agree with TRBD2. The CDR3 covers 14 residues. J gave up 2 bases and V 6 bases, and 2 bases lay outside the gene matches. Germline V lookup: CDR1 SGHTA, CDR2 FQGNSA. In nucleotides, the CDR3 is TGTGCCAGCAGGCGGACTAGCGGGGCCTACGAGCAGTACTTC. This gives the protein CASRRTSGAYEQYF.

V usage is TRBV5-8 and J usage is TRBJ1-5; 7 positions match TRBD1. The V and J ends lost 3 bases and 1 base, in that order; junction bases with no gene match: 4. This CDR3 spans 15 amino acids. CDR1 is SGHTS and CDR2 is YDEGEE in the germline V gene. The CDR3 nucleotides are TGTGCCAGCAGCTCCTACAGGGGAAGCAATCAGCCCCAGCATTTT. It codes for CASSSYRGSNQPQHF.

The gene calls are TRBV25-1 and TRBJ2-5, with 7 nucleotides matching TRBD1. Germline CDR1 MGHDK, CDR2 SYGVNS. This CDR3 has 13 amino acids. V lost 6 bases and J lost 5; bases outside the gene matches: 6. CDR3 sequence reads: CASRSTGPETQYF. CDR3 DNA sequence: TGTGCCAGCAGATCGACAGGGCCCGAGACCCAGTACTTC.

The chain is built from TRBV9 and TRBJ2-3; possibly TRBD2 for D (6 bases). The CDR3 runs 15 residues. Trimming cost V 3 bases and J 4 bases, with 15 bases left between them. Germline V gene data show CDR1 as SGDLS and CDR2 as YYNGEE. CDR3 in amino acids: CASSAGGPPADTQYF. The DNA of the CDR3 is TGTGCCAGCAGCGCCGGAGGGCCCCCAGCAGATACGCAGTATTTT.

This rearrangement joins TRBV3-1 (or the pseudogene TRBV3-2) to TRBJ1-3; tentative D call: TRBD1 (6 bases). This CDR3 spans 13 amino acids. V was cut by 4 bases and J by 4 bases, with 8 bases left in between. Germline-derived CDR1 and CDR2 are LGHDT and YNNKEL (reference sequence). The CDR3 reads CASSPRGGNTIYF. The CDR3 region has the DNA TGTGCCAGCAGCCCGAGGGGGGGAAACACCATATATTTT.

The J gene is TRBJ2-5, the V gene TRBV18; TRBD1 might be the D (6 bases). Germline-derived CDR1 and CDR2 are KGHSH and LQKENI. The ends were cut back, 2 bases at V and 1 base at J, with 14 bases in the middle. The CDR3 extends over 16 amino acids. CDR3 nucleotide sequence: TGTGCCAGCTCACCAACAGGGTACGGTGTCCAAGAGACCCAGTACTTC. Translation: CASSPTGYGVQETQYF. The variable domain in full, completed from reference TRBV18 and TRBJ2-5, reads NAGVMQNPRHLVRRRGQEARLRCSPMKGHSHVYWYRQLPEEGLKFMVYLQKENIIDESGMPKERFSAEFPKEGPSILRIQQVVRGDSAAYFCASSPTGYGVQETQYFGPGTRLLVL.

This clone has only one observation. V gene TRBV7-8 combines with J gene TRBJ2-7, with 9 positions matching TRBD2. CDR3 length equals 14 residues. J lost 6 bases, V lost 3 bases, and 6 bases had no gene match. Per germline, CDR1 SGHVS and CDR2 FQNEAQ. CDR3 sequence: CASSFGGRAREQYF. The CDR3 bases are TGTGCCAGCAGCTTCGGCGGGAGGGCCCGCGAGCAGTACTTC.

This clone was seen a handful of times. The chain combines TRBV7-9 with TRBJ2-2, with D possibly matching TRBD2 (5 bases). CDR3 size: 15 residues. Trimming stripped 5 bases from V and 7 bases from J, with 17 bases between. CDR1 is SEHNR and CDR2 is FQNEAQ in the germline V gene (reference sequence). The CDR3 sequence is CASSRSRARGGELFF. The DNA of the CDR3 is TGTGCCAGCAGCCGTAGCCGAGCACGGGGCGGGGAGCTGTTTTTT.

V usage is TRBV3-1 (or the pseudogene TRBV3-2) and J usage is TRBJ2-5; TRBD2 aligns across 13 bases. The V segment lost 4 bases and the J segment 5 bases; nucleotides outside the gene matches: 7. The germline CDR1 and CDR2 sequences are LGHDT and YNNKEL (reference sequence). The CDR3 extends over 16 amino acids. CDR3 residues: CASSRLLAGGPETQYF. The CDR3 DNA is TGTGCCAGCAGCCGCCTACTAGCGGGGGGGCCGGAGACCCAGTACTTC.

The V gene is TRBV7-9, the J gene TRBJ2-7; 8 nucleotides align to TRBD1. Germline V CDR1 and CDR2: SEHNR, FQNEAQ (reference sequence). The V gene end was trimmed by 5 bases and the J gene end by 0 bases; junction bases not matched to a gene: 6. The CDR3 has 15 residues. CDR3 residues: CASSTGTGNSYEQYF. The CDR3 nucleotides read TGTGCCAGCAGCACCGGGACAGGTAACTCCTACGAGCAGTACTTC.

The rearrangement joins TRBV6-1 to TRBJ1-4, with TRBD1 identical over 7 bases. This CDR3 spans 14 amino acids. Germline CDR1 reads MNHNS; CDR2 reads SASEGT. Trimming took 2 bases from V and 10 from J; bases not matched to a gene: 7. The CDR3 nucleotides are TGTGCCAGCAGTGAATTTAGGGACAGTGGAAAACTGTTTTTT. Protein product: CASSEFRDSGKLFF.

The CDR3 DNA reads as TGTGCCAGTAGTACCAACAGGGCTGGGGCCAACGTCCTGACTTTC. Protein sequence: CASSTNRAGANVLTF. The chain has TRBV19 and TRBJ2-6; a possible D gene is TRBD1 (6 bases). The CDR3 runs to 15 residues. The germline CDR1 and CDR2 sequences are LNHDA and SQIVND (reference sequence). V was clipped by 4 bases and J by 2 bases, with 9 bases between them.

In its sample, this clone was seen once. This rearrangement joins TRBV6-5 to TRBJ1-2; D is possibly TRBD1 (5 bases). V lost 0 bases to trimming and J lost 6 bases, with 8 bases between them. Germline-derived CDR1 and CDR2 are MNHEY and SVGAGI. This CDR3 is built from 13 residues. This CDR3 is CASSYSSRDGYTF. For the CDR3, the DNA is TGTGCCAGCAGTTACTCCTCCAGGGATGGCTACACCTTC.

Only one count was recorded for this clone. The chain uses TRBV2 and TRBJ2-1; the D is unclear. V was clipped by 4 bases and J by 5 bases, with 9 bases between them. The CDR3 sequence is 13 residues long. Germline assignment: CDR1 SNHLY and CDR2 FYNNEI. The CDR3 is CASSGNEDNEQFF. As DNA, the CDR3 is TGTGCCAGCAGTGGGAACGAGGACAATGAGCAGTTCTTC.

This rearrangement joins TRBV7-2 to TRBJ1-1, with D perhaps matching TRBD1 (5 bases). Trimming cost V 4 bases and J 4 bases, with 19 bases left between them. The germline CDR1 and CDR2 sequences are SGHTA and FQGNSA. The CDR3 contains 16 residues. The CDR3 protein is CASSYYQGGLGTEAFF. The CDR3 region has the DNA TGTGCCAGCAGCTACTACCAGGGAGGCCTGGGCACTGAAGCTTTCTTT.

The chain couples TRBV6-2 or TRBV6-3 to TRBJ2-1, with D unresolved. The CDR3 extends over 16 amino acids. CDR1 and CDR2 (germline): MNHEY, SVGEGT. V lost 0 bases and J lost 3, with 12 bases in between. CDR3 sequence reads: CASSYSKSELYNEQFF. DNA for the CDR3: TGTGCCAGCAGTTACTCGAAATCTGAACTCTACAATGAGCAGTTCTTC.

CDR3 nucleotides: TGTGCCAGCAGCCCATGGGACAGGCCGAATCAGCCCCAGCATTTT. Amino acids: CASSPWDRPNQPQHF. J is TRBJ1-5 and V is TRBV5-5; 8 nucleotides agree with TRBD1. V lost 4 bases to trimming and J lost 4 bases; unmatched junction nucleotides: 7. Germline loops: CDR1 SGHKS, CDR2 YYEKEE (reference sequence). The CDR3 has 15 amino acids. Full variable domain (remainder filled in from reference TRBV5-5 and TRBJ1-5): DAGVTQSPTHLIKTRGQQVTLRCSPISGHKSVSWYQQVLGQGPQFIFQYYEKEERGRGNFPDRFSARQFPNYSSELNVNALLLGDSALYLCASSPWDRPNQPQHFGDGTRLSIL.

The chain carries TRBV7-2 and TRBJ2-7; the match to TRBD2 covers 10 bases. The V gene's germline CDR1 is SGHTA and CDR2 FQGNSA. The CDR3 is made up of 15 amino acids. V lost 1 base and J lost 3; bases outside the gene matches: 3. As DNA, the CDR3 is TGTGCCAGCAGCTTAGGGCTAGCGGGGGTCTACGAGCAGTACTTC. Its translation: CASSLGLAGVYEQYF.

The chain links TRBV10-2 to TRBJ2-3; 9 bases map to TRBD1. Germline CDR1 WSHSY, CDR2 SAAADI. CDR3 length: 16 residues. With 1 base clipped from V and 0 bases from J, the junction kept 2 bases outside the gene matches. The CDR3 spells CASSELDRGSTDTQYF. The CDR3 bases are TGCGCCAGCAGTGAGTTGGACAGGGGTAGCACAGATACGCAGTATTTT.

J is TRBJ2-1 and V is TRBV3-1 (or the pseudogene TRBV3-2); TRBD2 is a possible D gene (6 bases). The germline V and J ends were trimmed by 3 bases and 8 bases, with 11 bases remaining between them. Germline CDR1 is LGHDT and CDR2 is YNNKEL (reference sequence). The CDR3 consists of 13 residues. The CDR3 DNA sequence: TGTGCCAGCAGCCAGGAGGGCCGATATGAGCAGTTCTTC. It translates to CASSQEGRYEQFF.